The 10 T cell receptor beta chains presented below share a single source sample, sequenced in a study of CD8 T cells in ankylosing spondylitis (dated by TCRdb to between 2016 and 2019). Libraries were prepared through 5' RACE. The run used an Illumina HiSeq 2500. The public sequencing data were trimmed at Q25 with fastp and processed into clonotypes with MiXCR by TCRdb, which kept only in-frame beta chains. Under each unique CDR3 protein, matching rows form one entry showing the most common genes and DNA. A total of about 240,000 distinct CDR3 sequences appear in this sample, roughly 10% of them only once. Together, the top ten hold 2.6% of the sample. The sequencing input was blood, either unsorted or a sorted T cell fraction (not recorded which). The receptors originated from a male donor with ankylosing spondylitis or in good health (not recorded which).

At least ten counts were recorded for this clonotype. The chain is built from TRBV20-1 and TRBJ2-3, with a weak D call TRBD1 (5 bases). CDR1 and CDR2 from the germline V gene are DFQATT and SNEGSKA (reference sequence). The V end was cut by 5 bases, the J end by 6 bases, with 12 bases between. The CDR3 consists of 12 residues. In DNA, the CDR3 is TGCAGTGCTTCACAGGAACCCGATACGCAGTATTTT. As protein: CSASQEPDTQYF.

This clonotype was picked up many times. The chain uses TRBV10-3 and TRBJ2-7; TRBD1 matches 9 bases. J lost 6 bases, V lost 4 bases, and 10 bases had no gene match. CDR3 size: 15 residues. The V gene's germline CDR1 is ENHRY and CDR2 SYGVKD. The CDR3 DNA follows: TGTGCCATCAGTGGCGCCGGGACAGGGCAGAGCGAGCAGTACTTC. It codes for CAISGAGTGQSEQYF.

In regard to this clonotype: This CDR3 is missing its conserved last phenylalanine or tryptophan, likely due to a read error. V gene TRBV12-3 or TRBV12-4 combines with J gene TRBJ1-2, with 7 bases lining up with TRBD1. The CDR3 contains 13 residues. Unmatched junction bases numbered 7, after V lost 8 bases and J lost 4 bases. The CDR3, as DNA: TGTGCCAGCGGGCAGGGGGGGGGCTATGGCTACACCCTC. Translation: CASGQGGGYGYTL.

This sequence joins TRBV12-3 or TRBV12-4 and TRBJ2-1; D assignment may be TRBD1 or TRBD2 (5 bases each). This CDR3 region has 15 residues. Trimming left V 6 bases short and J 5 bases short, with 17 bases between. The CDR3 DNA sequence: TGTGCCAGCAGCTTCGTGGAGGCAGGGAACAATGAGCAGTTCTTC. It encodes CASSFVEAGNNEQFF.

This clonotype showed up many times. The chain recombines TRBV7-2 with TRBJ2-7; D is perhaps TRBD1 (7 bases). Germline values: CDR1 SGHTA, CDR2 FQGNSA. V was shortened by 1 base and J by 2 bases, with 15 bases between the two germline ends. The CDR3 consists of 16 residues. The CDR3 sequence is CASSLGGGRGAYEQYF. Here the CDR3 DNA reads TGTGCCAGCAGCTTAGGTGGAGGCAGGGGGGCCTACGAGCAGTACTTC.

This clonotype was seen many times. The CDR3 DNA reads TGTGCCAGCAGTCCAGGGGGGGCATTCAGCAATCAGCCCCAGCATTTT. Its protein is CASSPGGAFSNQPQHF. This chain connects TRBV27 to TRBJ1-5, with 7 bases identical to TRBD1. This CDR3 has 16 amino acids. Germline V gives CDR1 MNHEY, CDR2 SMNVEV (reference sequence). V shed 5 bases and J 1 base; nucleotides not matched to a gene: 8.

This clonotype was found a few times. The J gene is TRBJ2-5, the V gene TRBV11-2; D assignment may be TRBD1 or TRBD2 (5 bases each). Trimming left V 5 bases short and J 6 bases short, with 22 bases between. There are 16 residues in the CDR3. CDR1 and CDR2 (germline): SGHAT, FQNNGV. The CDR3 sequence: CASSPGLGRGEKTQYF. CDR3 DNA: TGTGCCAGCAGCCCCGGTTTGGGCCGGGGCGAGAAGACCCAGTACTTC.

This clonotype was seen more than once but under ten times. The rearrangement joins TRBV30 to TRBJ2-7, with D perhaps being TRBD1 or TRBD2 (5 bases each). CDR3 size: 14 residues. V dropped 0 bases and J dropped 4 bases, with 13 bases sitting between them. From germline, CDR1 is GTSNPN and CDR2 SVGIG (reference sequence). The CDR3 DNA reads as TGTGCCTGGAGTGTACGAGGGGTCAGGTACGAGCAGTACTTC. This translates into CAWSVRGVRYEQYF.

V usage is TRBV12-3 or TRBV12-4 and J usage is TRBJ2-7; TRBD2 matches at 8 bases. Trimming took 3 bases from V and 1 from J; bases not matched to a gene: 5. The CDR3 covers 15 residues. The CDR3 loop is CASSLAGGGSYEQYF. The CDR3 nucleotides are TGTGCCAGCAGTTTGGCGGGAGGCGGATCCTACGAGCAGTACTTC.

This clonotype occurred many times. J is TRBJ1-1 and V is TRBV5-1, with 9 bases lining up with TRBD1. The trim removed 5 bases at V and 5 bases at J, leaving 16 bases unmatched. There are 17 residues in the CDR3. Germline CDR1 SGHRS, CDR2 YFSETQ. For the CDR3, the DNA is TGCGCCAGCAGAATAGGGACAGGGAACCTTGGGTGGACTGAAGCTTTCTTT. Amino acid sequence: CASRIGTGNLGWTEAFF.